Sequencing of this T cell receptor (beta chain) was carried out in a study of shared clonotypes between healthy human individuals. About the study: Per donor, three plates held CD4 naive cells, three held CD4 memory, two held CD8 naive and one held CD8 memory.

About this clone: Its cognate antigen is unknown.

The study, taken as a whole, reports: Few donors limited the genetic and exposure-history diversity represented.

Profiling relied on immunoSEQ multiplex PCR, and the TCRdb table lists in-frame clones only, not all of them. Of 300,000 to 400,000 clones in the sample, around 79% were seen once. Germline V gene data show CDR1 as MGHRA and CDR2 as YSYEKL. With V trimmed by 4 bases and J by 10 bases, 10 bases remained unmatched. The length of the CDR3 is 14 residues. Sequenced input: memory CD4+ T cells sorted from blood. This sample's subset: CD45RA-negative fraction. The gene calls are TRBV4-1 and TRBJ2-1; 7 bases fit TRBD2. The TCR comes from a man between 25 and 39 years old in good health. DNA for the CDR3: TGCGCCAGCAGCCCCCCTGGCGGGAGTCGAGAGCAGTTCTTC. Translating gives CASSPPGGSREQFF.